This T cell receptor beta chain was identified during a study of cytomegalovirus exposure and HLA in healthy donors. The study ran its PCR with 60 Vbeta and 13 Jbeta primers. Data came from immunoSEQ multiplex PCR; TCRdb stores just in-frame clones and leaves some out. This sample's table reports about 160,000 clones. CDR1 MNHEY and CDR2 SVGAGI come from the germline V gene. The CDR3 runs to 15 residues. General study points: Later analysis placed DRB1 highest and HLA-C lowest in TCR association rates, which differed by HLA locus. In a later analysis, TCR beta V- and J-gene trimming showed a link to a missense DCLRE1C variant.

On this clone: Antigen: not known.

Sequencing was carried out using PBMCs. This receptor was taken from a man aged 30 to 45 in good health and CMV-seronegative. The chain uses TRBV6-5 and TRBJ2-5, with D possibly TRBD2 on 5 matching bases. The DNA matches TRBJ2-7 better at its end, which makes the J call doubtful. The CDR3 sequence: CASSYSSAYSYEQYF. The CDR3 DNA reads TGTGCCAGCAGTTACTCTAGCGCTTACTCCTACGAGCAGTACTTC.